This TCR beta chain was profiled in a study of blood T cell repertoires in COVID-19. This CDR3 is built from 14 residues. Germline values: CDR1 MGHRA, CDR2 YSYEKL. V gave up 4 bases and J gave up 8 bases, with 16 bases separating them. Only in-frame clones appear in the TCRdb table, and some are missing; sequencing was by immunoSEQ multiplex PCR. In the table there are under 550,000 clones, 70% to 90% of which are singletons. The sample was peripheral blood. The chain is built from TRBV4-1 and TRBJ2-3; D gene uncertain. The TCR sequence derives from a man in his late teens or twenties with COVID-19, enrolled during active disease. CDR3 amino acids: CASSRPAAPGTQYF. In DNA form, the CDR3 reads TGCGCCAGCAGCCGTCCTGCGGCTCCCGGTACGCAGTATTTT.